Below are 12 T cell receptor beta chains sequenced from a single sample in a study of T cells after yellow fever vaccination. TCRdb reprocessed the 5' RACE reads with MiXCR, giving one entry per CDR3 protein. The sample lists a few hundred thousand distinct CDR3 sequences; around 7% were seen once. Specimen: PBMCs, collected about 41 days after the first yellow fever vaccination. The receptor source for this set is a man younger than 35 who received the YFV17D yellow fever vaccine.

This clonotype was seen many times. The chain employs TRBV21-1 and TRBJ2-7; the table assigns TRBD2, which was not confirmed against the DNA. TRBV21-1 is listed as a pseudogene. The CDR3 length is 15 residues. The CDR3 spells CASSKKRGGRSEQYV. The CDR3 DNA reads TGTGCCAGCAGCAAAAAGCGGGGGGGCCGATCGGAGCAGTACGTC.

Many counts were recorded for this clonotype. This chain joins TRBV4-2 and TRBJ2-7; 9 bases line up with TRBD1. The CDR3 has 15 residues. The germline V gene encodes CDR1 LGHNA and CDR2 YNFKEQ. J gave up 2 bases and V 4 bases, and 6 bases lay outside the gene matches. The CDR3 sequence is CASSPQQGAPYEQYF. The CDR3 nucleotides read TGTGCCAGCAGCCCACAACAGGGGGCCCCCTACGAGCAGTACTTC.

There are a few counts of this clonotype. The chain links TRBV21-1 to TRBJ2-4; the DNA was not compared with TRBD1, the D call given in the table. TRBV21-1 is flagged as a pseudogene. The CDR3 length is 17 residues. The CDR3 DNA is TGTGCCAGCAGCAAAGATCAAGGGACAGGGGCTAAAAACATTCAGTACTTC. Translating gives CASSKDQGTGAKNIQYF.

This clonotype was counted at least ten times. The rearrangement joins TRBV4-1 to TRBJ2-1, with TRBD2 matching over 7 bases. V was pared by 4 bases and J by 3 bases, with 3 bases of the junction left unmatched. The CDR3 contains 14 residues. From germline, CDR1 is MGHRA and CDR2 YSYEKL. The CDR3 loop reads CASSRSGVYNEQFF. CDR3 in DNA: TGCGCCAGCAGCCGAAGCGGGGTCTACAATGAGCAGTTCTTC.

This clonotype was seen ten or more times. V gene TRBV28 combines with J gene TRBJ2-7; D remains ambiguous. This CDR3 has 13 residues. Trimming removed 7 bases at V and 2 bases at J, with 12 bases between. Germline V lookup: CDR1 MDHEN, CDR2 SYDVKM. As DNA, the CDR3 is TGTGCCAGCACGGAAGGTCATACCTACGAGCAGTACGTC. Translation gives CASTEGHTYEQYV.

This clonotype was counted at least ten times. The gene calls are TRBV12-3 or TRBV12-4 and TRBJ2-2; either TRBD1 or TRBD2 may supply D (5 bases each). CDR3 size: 12 residues. Trimming cost V 3 bases and J 7 bases, with 6 bases left between them. The CDR3 spells CASSLGVGELFF. The CDR3 coding sequence is TGTGCCAGCAGTTTGGGGGTCGGGGAGCTGTTTTTT.

This chain connects TRBV5-4 to TRBJ2-1; the D gene is possibly TRBD1 (5 bases). V was pared by 1 base and J by 9 bases, with 11 bases between. This CDR3 has 13 amino acids. Germline assignment: CDR1 SGHNT and CDR2 YYREEE (reference sequence). The CDR3 DNA reads as TGTGCCAGCAGCTTGCAGGGCGCAGGTGAGCAGTTCTTC. Its protein product is CASSLQGAGEQFF.

The chain combines TRBV7-9 with TRBJ2-7, with TRBD1 matching 7 bases. Germline CDR1 and CDR2: SEHNR and FQNEAQ (reference sequence). The CDR3 spans 15 residues. V gave up 5 bases and J gave up 9 bases; unmatched junction bases: 16. The CDR3 DNA follows: TGTGCCAGCAGCACCCGGGACAGACCCAAAGATGGGCAGTACTTC. Protein product: CASSTRDRPKDGQYF.

At least ten counts were recorded for this clonotype. The V gene is TRBV5-1, the J gene TRBJ1-4; 10 bases agree with TRBD1. Germline V gene lookup returns CDR1 SGHRS and CDR2 YFSETQ. This CDR3 is 17 amino acids long. V lost 4 bases, J lost 8 bases, and 14 bases stayed unmatched. The CDR3, as DNA: TGCGCCAGCAGCATTGCGATAACCGGGACAGGGGAGGAAAAACTGTTTTTT. Its translation: CASSIAITGTGEEKLFF.

The chain joins TRBV20-1 to TRBJ2-3; D tentatively fits TRBD1 or TRBD2 (6 bases each). CDR3 length: 14 residues. The V gene lost 6 bases and the J gene lost 1 base, with 14 bases spanning the gap. Germline assignment: CDR1 DFQATT and CDR2 SNEGSKA (reference sequence). Here the CDR3 reads CSARRGARTDTQYF. The CDR3 coding sequence is TGCAGTGCCCGAAGGGGGGCTCGCACAGATACGCAGTATTTT.

This clonotype occurred a few times. V and J are TRBV12-3 or TRBV12-4 and TRBJ2-3, with 7 bases aligning to TRBD1. J gave up 2 bases and V 5 bases, and 7 bases lay outside the gene matches. The CDR3 is made up of 15 amino acids. In DNA form, the CDR3 reads TGTGCCAGCAGTACCGGACAGGTCCCCACAGATACGCAGTATTTT. Residues: CASSTGQVPTDTQYF.

This sequence joins TRBV5-6 and TRBJ2-3; possibly TRBD1 for D (5 bases). Deletions cut 9 bases from V and 6 bases from J, with 26 bases between. Germline lookup yields CDR1 SGHDT and CDR2 YYEEEE. This CDR3 contains 16 residues. CDR3 residues: CAIGPGRLRYSDTQYF. The CDR3 DNA is TGTGCCATCGGCCCAGGGCGGCTCCGGTACTCCGATACGCAGTATTTT.